The text below deals with one T cell receptor (beta chain). Its cognate antigen is unknown. V shed 1 base and J shed 4 bases, with 11 bases lying between them. The CDR3 has 14 amino acids. Germline V gene lookup returns CDR1 SGHTA and CDR2 FQGNSA. The data stem from a study of T cell responses to AZD1222 COVID-19 vaccine. Study findings and constraints: Repertoires were collected only later (after the peak T cell response had occurred).

TCRdb's copy holds only in-frame clones and misses some; the assay was immunoSEQ multiplex PCR. The table shows about 97,000 clones, with about 88% occurring only once. This sequence originates from an adult in good health. The rearrangement links TRBV7-2 to TRBJ2-7; perhaps TRBD1 as D (5 bases). The sample here was peripheral blood, taken on day 0 of AZD1222 vaccination. The CDR3 loop is CASSLEAGIYEQYF. The CDR3 DNA reads TGTGCCAGCAGCTTAGAGGCAGGGATTTACGAGCAGTACTTC.